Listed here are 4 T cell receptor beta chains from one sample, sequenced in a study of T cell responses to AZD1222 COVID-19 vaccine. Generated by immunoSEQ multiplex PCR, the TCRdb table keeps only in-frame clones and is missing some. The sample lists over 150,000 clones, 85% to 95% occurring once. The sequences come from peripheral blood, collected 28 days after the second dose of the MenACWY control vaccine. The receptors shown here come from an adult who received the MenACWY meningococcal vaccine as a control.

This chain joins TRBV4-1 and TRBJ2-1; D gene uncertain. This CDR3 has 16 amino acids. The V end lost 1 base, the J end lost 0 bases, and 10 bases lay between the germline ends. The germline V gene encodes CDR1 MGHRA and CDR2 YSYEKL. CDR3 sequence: CASSQVNLVSYNEQFF. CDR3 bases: TGCGCCAGCAGCCAAGTTAACTTGGTCTCCTACAATGAGCAGTTCTTC.

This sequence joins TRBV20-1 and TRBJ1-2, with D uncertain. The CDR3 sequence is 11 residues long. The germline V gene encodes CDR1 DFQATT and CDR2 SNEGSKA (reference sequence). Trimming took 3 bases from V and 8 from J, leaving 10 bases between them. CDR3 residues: CSASGAGGYTF. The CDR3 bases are TGCAGTGCTAGCGGCGCGGGGGGCTACACCTTC.

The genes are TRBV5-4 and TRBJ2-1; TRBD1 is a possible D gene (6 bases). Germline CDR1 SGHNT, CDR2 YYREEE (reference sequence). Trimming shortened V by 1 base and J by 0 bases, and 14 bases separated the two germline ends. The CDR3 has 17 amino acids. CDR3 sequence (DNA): TGTGCCAGCAGCTTGCCAGGACAGCTTAGCTCCTACAATGAGCAGTTCTTC. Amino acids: CASSLPGQLSSYNEQFF. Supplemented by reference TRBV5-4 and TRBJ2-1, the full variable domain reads ETGVTQSPTHLIKTRGQQVTLRCSSQSGHNTVSWYQQALGQGPQFIFQYYREEENGRGNFPPRFSGLQFPNYSSELNVNALELDDSALYLCASSLPGQLSSYNEQFFGPGTRLTVL.

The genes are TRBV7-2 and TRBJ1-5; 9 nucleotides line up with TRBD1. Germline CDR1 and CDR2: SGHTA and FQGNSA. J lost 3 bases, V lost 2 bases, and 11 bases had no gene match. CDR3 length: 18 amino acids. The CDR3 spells CASSLRTGGSNFNQPQHF. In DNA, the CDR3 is TGTGCCAGCAGCTTAAGAACAGGGGGCTCTAACTTCAATCAGCCCCAGCATTTT.